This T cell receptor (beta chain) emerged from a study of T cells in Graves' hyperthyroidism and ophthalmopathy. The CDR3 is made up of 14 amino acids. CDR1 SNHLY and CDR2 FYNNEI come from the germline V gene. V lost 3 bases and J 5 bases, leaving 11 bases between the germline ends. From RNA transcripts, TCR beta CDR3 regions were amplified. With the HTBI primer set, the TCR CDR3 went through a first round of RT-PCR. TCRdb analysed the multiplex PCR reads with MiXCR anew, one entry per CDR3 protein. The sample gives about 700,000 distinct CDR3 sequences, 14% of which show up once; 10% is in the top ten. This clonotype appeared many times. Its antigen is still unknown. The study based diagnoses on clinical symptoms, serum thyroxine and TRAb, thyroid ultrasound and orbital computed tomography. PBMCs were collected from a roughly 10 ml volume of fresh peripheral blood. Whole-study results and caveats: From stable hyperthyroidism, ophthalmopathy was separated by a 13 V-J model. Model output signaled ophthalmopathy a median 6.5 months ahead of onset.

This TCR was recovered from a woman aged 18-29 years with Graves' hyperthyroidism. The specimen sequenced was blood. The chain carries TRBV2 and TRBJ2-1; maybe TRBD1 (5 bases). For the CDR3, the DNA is TGTGCCAGCAGTGACGAACAGGCGAACAATGAGCAGTTCTTC. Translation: CASSDEQANNEQFF.